This T cell receptor beta chain was identified in a study of T cells in Graves' hyperthyroidism and ophthalmopathy. Study conclusions and caveats: Expanded thyroid clonotypes (above 0.001) were mostly also found in blood. Ophthalmopathy onset followed model prediction by a median roughly six months.

Germline values: CDR1 SGHAT, CDR2 FQNNGV. This CDR3 is built from 15 residues. The V and J ends lost 0 bases and 4 bases respectively, with 12 bases between them. Amplified TCR beta CDR3 regions derived from RNA transcripts. First-round RT-PCR with HTBI primers amplified the TCR CDR3 region. TCRdb passed the multiplex PCR reads through MiXCR, listing each CDR3 protein once. The sample has 700,000 to 850,000 distinct CDR3 sequences; roughly a third are singletons. Using approximately 10 ml of fresh peripheral blood, PBMCs were prepared. As for this clonotype: Its target is not known.

Sequencing used blood. The sequence was obtained from a middle-aged woman with Graves' hyperthyroidism. This chain connects TRBV11-2 to TRBJ2-5; TRBD2 might be the D (5 bases). The CDR3 here is CASSLERLSGETQYF. The CDR3 DNA sequence: TGTGCCAGCAGCTTAGAACGACTAAGCGGAGAGACCCAGTACTTC.